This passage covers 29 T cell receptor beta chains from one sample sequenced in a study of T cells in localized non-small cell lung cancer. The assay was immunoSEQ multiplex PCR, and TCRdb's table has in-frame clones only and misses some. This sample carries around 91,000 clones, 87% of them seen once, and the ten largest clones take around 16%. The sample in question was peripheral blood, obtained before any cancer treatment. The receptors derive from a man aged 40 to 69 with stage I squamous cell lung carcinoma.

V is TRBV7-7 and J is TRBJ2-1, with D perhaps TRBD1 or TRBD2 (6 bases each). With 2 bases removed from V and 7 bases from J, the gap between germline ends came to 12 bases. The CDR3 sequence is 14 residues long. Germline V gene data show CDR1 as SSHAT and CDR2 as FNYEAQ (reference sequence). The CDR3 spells CASSLNIGGNEQFF. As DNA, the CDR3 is TGTGCCAGCAGCTTAAATATAGGGGGGAATGAGCAGTTCTTC.

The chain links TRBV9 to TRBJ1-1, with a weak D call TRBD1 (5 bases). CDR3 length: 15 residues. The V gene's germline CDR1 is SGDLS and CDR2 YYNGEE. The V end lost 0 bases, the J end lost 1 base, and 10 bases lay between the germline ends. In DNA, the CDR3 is TGTGCCAGCAGCGTAGATGGACAACGGAACACTGAAGCTTTCTTT. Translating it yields CASSVDGQRNTEAFF. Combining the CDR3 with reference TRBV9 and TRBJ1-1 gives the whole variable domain DSGVTQTPKHLITATGQRVTLRCSPRSGDLSVYWYQQSLDQGLQFLIQYYNGEERAKGNILERFSAQQFPDLHSELNLSSLELGDSALYFCASSVDGQRNTEAFFGQGTRLTVV.

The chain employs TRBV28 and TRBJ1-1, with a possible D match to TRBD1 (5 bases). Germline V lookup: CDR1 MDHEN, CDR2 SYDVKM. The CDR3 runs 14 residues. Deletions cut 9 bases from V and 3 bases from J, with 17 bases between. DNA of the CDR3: TGTGCCAGTAAAACGGGGCCTAGGTACACTGAAGCTTTCTTT. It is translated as CASKTGPRYTEAFF.

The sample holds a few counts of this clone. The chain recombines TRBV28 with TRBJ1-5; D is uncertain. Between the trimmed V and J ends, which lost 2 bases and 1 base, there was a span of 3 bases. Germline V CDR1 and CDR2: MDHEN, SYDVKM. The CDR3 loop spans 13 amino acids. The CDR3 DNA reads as TGTGCCAGCAGTTTAGTGAGCAATCAGCCCCAGCATTTT. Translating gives CASSLVSNQPQHF.

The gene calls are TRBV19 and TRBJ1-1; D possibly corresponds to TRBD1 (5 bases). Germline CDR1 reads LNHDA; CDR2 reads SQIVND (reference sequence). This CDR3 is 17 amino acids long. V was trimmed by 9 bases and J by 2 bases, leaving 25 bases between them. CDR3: CASLGAGRRLANTEAFF. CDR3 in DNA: TGTGCCAGCCTAGGGGCAGGGCGACGACTGGCAAACACTGAAGCTTTCTTT.

CDR3 protein: CASSYLGSNTEAFF. The CDR3, as DNA: TGTGCCAGCAGCTACTTAGGGTCTAACACTGAAGCTTTCTTT. V gene TRBV7-9 combines with J gene TRBJ1-1; the D is unclear. CDR1 and CDR2 from the germline V gene are SEHNR and FQNEAQ (reference sequence). V lost 4 bases to trimming and J lost 2 bases, with 11 bases between them. CDR3 size: 14 residues.

DNA of the CDR3: TGTGCCAGCAGTTTAAGGATGAACACCGGGGAGCTGTTTTTT. Translated: CASSLRMNTGELFF. The J gene is TRBJ2-2, the V gene TRBV27; D remains ambiguous. Trimming pared 2 bases from V and 1 base from J, leaving 5 bases between. The CDR3 contains 14 residues. Germline lookup yields CDR1 MNHEY and CDR2 SMNVEV (reference sequence).

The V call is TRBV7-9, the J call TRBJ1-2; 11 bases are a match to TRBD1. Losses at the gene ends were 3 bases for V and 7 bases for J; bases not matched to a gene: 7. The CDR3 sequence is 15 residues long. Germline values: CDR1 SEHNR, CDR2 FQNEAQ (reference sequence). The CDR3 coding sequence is TGTGCCAGCAGCTTCGGGACAGGGGGTGGGATTGGCTACACCTTC. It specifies CASSFGTGGGIGYTF.

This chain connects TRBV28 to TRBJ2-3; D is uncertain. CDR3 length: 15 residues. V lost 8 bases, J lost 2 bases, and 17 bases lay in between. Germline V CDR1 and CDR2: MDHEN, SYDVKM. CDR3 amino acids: CASVQTQKSTDTQYF. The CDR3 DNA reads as TGTGCCAGCGTTCAGACCCAGAAATCCACAGATACGCAGTATTTT.

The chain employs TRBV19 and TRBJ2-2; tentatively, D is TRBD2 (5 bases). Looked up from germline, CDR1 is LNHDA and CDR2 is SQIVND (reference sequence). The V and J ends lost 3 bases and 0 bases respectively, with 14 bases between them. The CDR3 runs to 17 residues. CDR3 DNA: TGTGCCAGTAGTATCCGGTTTTCGGGAACGAACACCGGGGAGCTGTTTTTT. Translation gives CASSIRFSGTNTGELFF.

The chain's CDR3 is CAISEEGRTNQPQHF. The CDR3 nucleotides read TGTGCCATCAGTGAGGAAGGGCGGACTAATCAGCCCCAGCATTTT. This sequence joins TRBV10-3 and TRBJ1-5; no clear D gene. V lost 2 bases and J 4 bases, leaving 12 bases between the germline ends. The CDR3 has 15 residues. Germline CDR1 ENHRY, CDR2 SYGVKD.

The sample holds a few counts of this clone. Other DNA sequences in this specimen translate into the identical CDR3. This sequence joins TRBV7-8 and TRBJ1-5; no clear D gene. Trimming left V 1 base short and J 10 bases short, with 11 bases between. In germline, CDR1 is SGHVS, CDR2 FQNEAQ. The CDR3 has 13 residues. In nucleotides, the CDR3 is TGTGCCAGCAGCTTAGAAGAGGGAGCCCCCCAGCATTTT. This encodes CASSLEEGAPQHF.

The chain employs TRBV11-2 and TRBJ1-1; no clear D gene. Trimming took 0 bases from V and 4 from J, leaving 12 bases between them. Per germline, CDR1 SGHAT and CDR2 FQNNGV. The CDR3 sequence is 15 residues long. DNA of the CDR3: TGTGCCAGCAGCTTAGATCGGGCAGTGGGCACTGAAGCTTTCTTT. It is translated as CASSLDRAVGTEAFF. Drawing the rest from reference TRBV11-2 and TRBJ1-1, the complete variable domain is EAGVAQSPRYKIIEKRQSVAFWCNPISGHATLYWYQQILGQGPKLLIQFQNNGVVDDSQLPKDRFSAERLKGVDSTLKIQPAKLEDSAVYLCASSLDRAVGTEAFFGQGTRLTVV.

DNA of the CDR3: TGTGCCTCACGGATGGGGGGCCGTACTGAAGCTTTCTTT. Its translation is CASRMGGRTEAFF. V usage is TRBV27 and J usage is TRBJ1-1; D is possibly TRBD1 (6 bases). The CDR3 runs to 13 residues. Trimming left V 11 bases short and J 5 bases short, with 18 bases between. Looked up from germline, CDR1 is MNHEY and CDR2 is SMNVEV (reference sequence).

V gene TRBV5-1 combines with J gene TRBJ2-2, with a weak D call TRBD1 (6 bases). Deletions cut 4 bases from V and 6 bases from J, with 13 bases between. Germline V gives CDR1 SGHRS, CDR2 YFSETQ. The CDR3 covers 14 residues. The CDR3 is CASSPRDIAGELFF. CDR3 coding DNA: TGCGCCAGCAGCCCAAGGGACATCGCCGGGGAGCTGTTTTTT.

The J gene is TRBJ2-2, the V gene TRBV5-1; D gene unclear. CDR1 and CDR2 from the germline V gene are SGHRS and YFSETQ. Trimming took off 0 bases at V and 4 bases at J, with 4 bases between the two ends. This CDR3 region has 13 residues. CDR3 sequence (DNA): TGCGCCAGCAGCTTGGGACCCACCGGGGAGCTGTTTTTT. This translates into CASSLGPTGELFF.

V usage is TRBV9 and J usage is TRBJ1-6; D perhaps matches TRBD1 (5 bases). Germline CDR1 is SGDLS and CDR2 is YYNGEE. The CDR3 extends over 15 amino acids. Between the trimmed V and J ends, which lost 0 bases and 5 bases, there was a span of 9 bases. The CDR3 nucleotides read TGTGCCAGCAGCGTAGGGGGGACGGATAATTCACCCCTCCACTTT. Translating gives CASSVGGTDNSPLHF.

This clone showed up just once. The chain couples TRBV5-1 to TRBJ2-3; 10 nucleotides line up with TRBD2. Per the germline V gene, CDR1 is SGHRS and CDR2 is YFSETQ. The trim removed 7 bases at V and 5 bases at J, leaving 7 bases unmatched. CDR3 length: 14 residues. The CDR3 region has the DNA TGCGCCAGCTCGCTAGCGGGGGCAGGAGATACGCAGTATTTT. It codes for CASSLAGAGDTQYF. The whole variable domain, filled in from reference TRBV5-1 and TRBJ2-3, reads KAGVTQTPRYLIKTRGQQVTLSCSPISGHRSVSWYQQTPGQGLQFLFEYFSETQRNKGNFPGRFSGRQFSNSRSEMNVSTLELGDSALYLCASSLAGAGDTQYFGPGTRLTVL.

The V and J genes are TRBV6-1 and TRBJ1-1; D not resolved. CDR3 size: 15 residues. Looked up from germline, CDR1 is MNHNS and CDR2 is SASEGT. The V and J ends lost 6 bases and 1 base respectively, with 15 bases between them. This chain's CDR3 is CASRAHSEGNTEAFF. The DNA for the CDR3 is TGTGCCAGCAGAGCCCACTCAGAGGGGAACACTGAAGCTTTCTTT.

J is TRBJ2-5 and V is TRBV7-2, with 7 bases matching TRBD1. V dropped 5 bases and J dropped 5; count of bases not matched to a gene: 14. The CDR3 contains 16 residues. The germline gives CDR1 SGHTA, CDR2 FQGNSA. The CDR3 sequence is CASSPGKGAGEETQYF. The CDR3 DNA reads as TGTGCCAGCAGCCCGGGAAAGGGGGCGGGCGAGGAGACCCAGTACTTC.

Here the CDR3 reads CSVATSNEQFF. CDR3 in DNA: TGCAGCGTTGCGACTAGCAATGAGCAGTTCTTC. The V call is TRBV29-1, the J call TRBJ2-1; TRBD2 might be the D (6 bases). Between the trimmed V and J ends, which lost 4 bases and 6 bases, there was a span of 7 bases. Germline lookup yields CDR1 SQVTM and CDR2 ANQGSEA. The length of the CDR3 is 11 residues.

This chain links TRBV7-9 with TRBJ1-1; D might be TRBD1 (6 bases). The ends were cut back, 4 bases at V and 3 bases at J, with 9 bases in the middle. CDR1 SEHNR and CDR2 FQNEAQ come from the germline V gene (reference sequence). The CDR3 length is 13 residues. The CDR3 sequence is CASSYRVDTEAFF. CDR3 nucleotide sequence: TGTGCCAGCAGCTACAGGGTAGACACTGAAGCTTTCTTT.

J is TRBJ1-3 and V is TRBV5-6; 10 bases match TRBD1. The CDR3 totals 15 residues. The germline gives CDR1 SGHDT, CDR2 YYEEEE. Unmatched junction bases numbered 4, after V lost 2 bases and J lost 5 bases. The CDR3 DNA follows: TGTGCCAGCAGCTTATGGACAGGGGGGAGAAACACCATATATTTT. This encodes CASSLWTGGRNTIYF.

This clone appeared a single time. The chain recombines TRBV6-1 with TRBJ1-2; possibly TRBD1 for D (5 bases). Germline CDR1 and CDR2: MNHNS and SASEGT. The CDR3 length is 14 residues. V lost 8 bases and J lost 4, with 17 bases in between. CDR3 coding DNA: TGTGCCAGCTTTCGTGCCGCCGGGGCCTATGGCTACACCTTC. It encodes CASFRAAGAYGYTF.

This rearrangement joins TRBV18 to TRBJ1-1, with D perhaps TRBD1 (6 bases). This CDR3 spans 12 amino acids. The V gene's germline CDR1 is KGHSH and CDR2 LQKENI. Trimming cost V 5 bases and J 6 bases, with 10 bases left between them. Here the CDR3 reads CASSSGAPEAFF. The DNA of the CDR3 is TGTGCCAGCTCATCGGGGGCACCTGAAGCTTTCTTT.

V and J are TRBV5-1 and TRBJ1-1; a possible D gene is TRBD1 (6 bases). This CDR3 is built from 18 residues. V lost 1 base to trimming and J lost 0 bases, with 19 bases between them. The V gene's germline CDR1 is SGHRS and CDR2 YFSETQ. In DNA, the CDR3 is TGCGCCAGCAGCTTGAGAGGACAGCCCTACTATATGAACACTGAAGCTTTCTTT. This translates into CASSLRGQPYYMNTEAFF.

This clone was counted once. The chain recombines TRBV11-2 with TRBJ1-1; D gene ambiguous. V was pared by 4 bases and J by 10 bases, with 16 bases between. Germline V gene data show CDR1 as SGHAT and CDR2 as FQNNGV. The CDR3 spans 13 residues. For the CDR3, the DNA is TGTGCCAGCAGCTCTGGGAGGGAGCTCGCAGCTTTCTTT. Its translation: CASSSGRELAAFF.

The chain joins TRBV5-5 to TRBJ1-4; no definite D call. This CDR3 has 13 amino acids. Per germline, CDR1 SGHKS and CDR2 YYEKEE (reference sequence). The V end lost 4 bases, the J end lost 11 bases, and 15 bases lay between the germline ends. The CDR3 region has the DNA TGTGCCAGCAGCCAGGACGGGGTAGGGAAACTGTTTTTT. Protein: CASSQDGVGKLFF.

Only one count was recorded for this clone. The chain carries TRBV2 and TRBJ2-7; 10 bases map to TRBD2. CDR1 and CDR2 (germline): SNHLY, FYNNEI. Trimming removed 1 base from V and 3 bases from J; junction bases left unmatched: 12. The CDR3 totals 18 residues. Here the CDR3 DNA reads TGTGCCAGCAGTGAAGGGTTCGGCCTAGCGGGGGTTGGCTACGAGCAGTACTTC. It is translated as CASSEGFGLAGVGYEQYF.